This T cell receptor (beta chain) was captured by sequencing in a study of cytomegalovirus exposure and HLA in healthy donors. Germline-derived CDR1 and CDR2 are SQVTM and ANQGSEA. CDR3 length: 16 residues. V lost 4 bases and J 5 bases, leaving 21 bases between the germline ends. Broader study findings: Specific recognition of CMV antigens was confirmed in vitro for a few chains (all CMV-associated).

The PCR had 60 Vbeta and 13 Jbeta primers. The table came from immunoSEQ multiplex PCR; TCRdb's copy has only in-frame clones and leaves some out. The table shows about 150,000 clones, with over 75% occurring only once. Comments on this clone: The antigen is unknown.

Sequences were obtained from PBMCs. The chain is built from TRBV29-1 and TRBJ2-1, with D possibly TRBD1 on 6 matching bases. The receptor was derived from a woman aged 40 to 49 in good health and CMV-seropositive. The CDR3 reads CSVVRGMGAGHNEQFF. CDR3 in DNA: TGCAGCGTTGTAAGGGGAATGGGGGCAGGGCACAATGAGCAGTTCTTC.